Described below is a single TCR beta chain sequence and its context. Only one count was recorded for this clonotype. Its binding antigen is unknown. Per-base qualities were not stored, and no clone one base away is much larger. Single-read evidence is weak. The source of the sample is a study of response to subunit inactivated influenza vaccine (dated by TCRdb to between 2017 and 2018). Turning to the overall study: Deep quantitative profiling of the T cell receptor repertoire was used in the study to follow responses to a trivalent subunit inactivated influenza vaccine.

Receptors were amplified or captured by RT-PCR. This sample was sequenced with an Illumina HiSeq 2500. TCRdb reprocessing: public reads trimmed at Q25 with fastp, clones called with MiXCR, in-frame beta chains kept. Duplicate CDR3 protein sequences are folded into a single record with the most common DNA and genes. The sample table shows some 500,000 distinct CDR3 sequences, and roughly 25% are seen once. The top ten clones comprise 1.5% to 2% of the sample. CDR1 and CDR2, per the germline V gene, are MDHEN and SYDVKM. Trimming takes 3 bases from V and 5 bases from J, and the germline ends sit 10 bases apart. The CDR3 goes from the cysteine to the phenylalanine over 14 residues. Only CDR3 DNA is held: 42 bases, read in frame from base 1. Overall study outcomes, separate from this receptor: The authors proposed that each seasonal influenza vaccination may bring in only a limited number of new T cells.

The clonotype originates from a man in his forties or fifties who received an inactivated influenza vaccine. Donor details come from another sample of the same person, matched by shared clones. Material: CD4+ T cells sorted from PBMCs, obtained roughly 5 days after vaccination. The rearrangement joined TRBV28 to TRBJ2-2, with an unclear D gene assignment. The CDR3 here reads CASSLRWQTGELFF. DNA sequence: TGTGCCAGCAGTTTGAGGTGGCAGACCGGGGAGCTGTTTTTT.